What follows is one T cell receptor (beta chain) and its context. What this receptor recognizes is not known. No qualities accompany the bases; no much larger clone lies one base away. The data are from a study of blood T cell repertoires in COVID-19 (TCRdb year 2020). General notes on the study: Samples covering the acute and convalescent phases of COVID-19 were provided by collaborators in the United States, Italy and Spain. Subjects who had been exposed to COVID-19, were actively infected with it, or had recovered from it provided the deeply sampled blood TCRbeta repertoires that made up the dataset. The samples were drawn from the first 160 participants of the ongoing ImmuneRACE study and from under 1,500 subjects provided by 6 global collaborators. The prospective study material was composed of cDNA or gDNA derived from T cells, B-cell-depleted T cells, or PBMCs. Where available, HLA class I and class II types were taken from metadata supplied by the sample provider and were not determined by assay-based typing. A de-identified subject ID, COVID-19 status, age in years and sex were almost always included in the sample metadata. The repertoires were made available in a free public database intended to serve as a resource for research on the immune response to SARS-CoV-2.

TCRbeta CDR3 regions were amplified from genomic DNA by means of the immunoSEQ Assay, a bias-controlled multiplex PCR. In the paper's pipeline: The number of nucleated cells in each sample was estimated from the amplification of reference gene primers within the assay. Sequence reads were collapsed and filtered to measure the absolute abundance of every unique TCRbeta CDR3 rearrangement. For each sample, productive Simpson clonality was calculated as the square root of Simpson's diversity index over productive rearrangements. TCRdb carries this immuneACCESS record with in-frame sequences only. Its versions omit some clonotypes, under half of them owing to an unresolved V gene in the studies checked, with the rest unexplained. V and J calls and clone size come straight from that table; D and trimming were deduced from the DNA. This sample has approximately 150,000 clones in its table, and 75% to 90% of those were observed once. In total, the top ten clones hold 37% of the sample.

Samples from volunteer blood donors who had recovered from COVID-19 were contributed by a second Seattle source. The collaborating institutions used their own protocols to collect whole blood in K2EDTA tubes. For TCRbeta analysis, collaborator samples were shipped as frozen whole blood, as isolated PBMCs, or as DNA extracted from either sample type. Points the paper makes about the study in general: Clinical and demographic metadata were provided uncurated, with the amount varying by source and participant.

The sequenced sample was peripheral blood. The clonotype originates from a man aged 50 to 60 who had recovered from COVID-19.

At the DNA level, the sequence is TGTGCCAGCAGCTTTACGACAGGGGGCGATGGCTACACCTTC. The resulting protein is CASSFTTGGDGYTF. Here the chain combines TRBV9 and TRBJ1-2, with 10 bases matching TRBD1. V trim: 4 bases; J trim: 6 bases; unmatched bases: 6. The CDR3 sequence holds 14 residues, the cysteine and phenylalanine included. Solely the CDR3 DNA is kept, with 42 bases framed from the first base. From a lookup of the germline V gene, CDR1 and CDR2 are SGDLS and YYNGEE. Outside the CDR3, residues come from the reference TRBV9 and TRBJ1-2 proteins, so the full variable domain is: DSGVTQTPKHLITATGQRVTLRCSPRSGDLSVYWYQQSLDQGLQFLIQYYNGEERAKGNILERFSAQQFPDLHSELNLSSLELGDSALYFCASSFTTGGDGYTFGSGTRLTVV.